One sample yielded the 26 T cell receptor beta chains listed below, sequenced in a study of PD-1 blockade in classical Hodgkin lymphoma. The method was immunoSEQ multiplex PCR; TCRdb's version includes in-frame clones alone and lacks a portion of them. Of some 14,000 clones in the sample, around 87% were seen once. There was relapse after autologous stem cell transplantation in every patient, and there was variation in brentuximab vedotin exposure. Sequencing was performed on peripheral blood mononuclear cells (PBMCs), taken at baseline. The receptors here all came from a human donor with classical Hodgkin lymphoma.

Details on this clone: Sequence at one end of the junction differs from germline and may be a read error. This chain joins TRBV7-7 and TRBJ1-2; D is uncertain. Germline lookup yields CDR1 SSHAT and CDR2 FNYEAQ (reference sequence). This CDR3 comprises 16 residues. This CDR3 reads CASSQDLSGSRAGYTF. DNA for the CDR3: TGCGCCAGCAGCCAAGATCTCTCTGGCAGCCGGGCCGGCTACACCTTC.

The chain recombines TRBV18 with TRBJ2-2; weak D call: TRBD1 (6 bases). The CDR3 length is 16 residues. Trimming removed 6 bases from V and 5 bases from J, with 19 bases in between. Germline CDR1 is KGHSH and CDR2 is LQKENI. The chain's CDR3 is CASSLLGTTLTGELFF. For the CDR3, the DNA is TGTGCCAGCTCCTTGCTCGGGACAACTTTAACCGGGGAGCTGTTTTTT. The full variable domain, completed using reference TRBV18 and TRBJ2-2, is NAGVMQNPRHLVRRRGQEARLRCSPMKGHSHVYWYRQLPEEGLKFMVYLQKENIIDESGMPKERFSAEFPKEGPSILRIQQVVRGDSAAYFCASSLLGTTLTGELFFGEGSRLTVL.

This chain joins TRBV10-3 and TRBJ2-5; weak D call: TRBD1 (5 bases). V shed 3 bases and J shed 5 bases, with 13 bases lying between them. Looked up from germline, CDR1 is ENHRY and CDR2 is SYGVKD. The CDR3 extends over 14 amino acids. CDR3 nucleotide sequence: TGTGCCATCAGTGACAGGGTTGCGAGGGAGACCCAGTACTTC. It encodes CAISDRVARETQYF.

This chain connects TRBV7-9 to TRBJ1-1; TRBD1 matches 8 bases. V trimming: 5 bases; J trimming: 8 bases; junction bases outside the gene matches: 4. The CDR3 runs to 12 residues. The germline gives CDR1 SEHNR, CDR2 FQNEAQ (reference sequence). The CDR3 sequence: CASSGRDREAFF. For the CDR3, the DNA is TGTGCCAGCAGCGGACGGGACAGGGAAGCTTTCTTT. The full variable domain, in which reference TRBV7-9 and TRBJ1-1 provide the parts outside the CDR3, is DTGVSQNPRHKITKRGQNVTFRCDPISEHNRLYWYRQTLGQGPEFLTYFQNEAQLEKSRLLSDRFSAERPKGSFSTLEIQRTEQGDSAMYLCASSGRDREAFFGQGTRLTVV.

V usage is TRBV27 and J usage is TRBJ2-1; tentative D call: TRBD2 (6 bases). CDR1 is MNHEY, CDR2 SMNVEV, per germline (reference sequence). V was cut by 7 bases and J by 7 bases, with 20 bases left in between. The CDR3 spans 15 residues. This chain's CDR3 is CASTPTGVTWNEQFF. The DNA for the CDR3 is TGTGCCAGCACTCCTACGGGGGTTACGTGGAATGAGCAGTTCTTC.

The chain has TRBV14 and TRBJ2-7, with 10 bases fitting TRBD2. The J segment lost 3 bases and the V segment lost 2 bases, leaving 7 bases of the junction unmatched. The CDR3 has 16 residues. Germline assignment: CDR1 SGHDN and CDR2 FVKESK. The chain's CDR3 is CASSQKLAGTFYEQYF. In DNA, the CDR3 is TGTGCCAGCAGCCAAAAACTAGCGGGGACCTTCTACGAGCAGTACTTC.

The rearrangement uses TRBV28 and TRBJ2-7; D is ambiguous. The V gene lost 4 bases and the J gene lost 0 bases, with 7 bases spanning the gap. CDR1 and CDR2 (germline): MDHEN, SYDVKM. This CDR3 region has 13 residues. DNA for the CDR3: TGTGCCAGCAGTTCCTCAAACTCCTACGAGCAGTACTTC. The encoded protein is CASSSSNSYEQYF.

The chain is built from TRBV5-1 and TRBJ2-2, with 7 bases lining up with TRBD1. The J segment lost 5 bases and the V segment lost 5 bases, leaving 12 bases of the junction unmatched. From germline, CDR1 is SGHRS and CDR2 YFSETQ. The CDR3 runs 16 residues. The DNA for the CDR3 is TGCGCCAGCAGTCGGGAACAGGGGTCCCCGACCGGGGAGCTGTTTTTT. Translating it yields CASSREQGSPTGELFF.

This clone was detected only a few times. The chain has TRBV6-5 and TRBJ1-5, with a tentative D call TRBD1 (5 bases). Germline loops: CDR1 MNHEY, CDR2 SVGAGI. CDR3 length: 14 amino acids. V was pared by 6 bases and J by 0 bases, with 9 bases between. CDR3 sequence (DNA): TGTGCCAGCAGGGGGGGATATAGCAATCAGCCCCAGCATTTT. Its translation is CASRGGYSNQPQHF.

The chain uses TRBV6-1 and TRBJ1-2, with D perhaps matching TRBD1 (5 bases). CDR1 and CDR2 (germline): MNHNS, SASEGT. The CDR3 is made up of 17 amino acids. Trimming pared 3 bases from V and 2 bases from J, leaving 19 bases between. The CDR3 spells CASSDLSPAAGNYGYTF. The CDR3, as DNA: TGTGCCAGCAGTGATTTGTCCCCGGCGGCAGGGAACTATGGCTACACCTTC.

This chain links TRBV5-1 with TRBJ2-7, with D possibly matching TRBD1 (6 bases). The CDR3 has 14 amino acids. The V and J ends lost 0 bases and 6 bases respectively, with 13 bases between them. Germline values: CDR1 SGHRS, CDR2 YFSETQ. The CDR3 loop is CASSLVNREGEQYF. The CDR3 nucleotides read TGCGCCAGCAGCTTGGTTAACAGGGAAGGCGAGCAGTACTTC.

The rearrangement links TRBV5-4 to TRBJ2-3; D is uncertain. V was pared by 0 bases and J by 4 bases, with 15 bases between. Germline V gene data show CDR1 as SGHNT and CDR2 as YYREEE (reference sequence). The CDR3 covers 16 residues. The CDR3 loop reads CASSLAGRAGPDTQYF. The CDR3 coding sequence is TGTGCCAGCAGCTTGGCCGGTAGGGCTGGACCAGATACGCAGTATTTT. The whole variable domain, remainder taken from reference TRBV5-4 and TRBJ2-3, is ETGVTQSPTHLIKTRGQQVTLRCSSQSGHNTVSWYQQALGQGPQFIFQYYREEENGRGNFPPRFSGLQFPNYSSELNVNALELDDSALYLCASSLAGRAGPDTQYFGPGTRLTVL.

The chain links TRBV6-5 to TRBJ1-4; 7 bases line up with TRBD1. Per germline, CDR1 MNHEY and CDR2 SVGAGI. Trimming removed 2 bases from V and 8 bases from J; junction bases left unmatched: 5. This CDR3 has 14 residues. The CDR3 DNA reads TGTGCCAGCAGTTACGTCCGGGACAGCGAAAAACTGTTTTTT. Protein product: CASSYVRDSEKLFF.

V usage is TRBV5-1 and J usage is TRBJ2-7, with 11 bases fitting TRBD2. CDR1 and CDR2 (germline): SGHRS, YFSETQ. V was clipped by 5 bases and J by 6 bases; unmatched bases: 10. This CDR3 contains 15 residues. The CDR3 protein is CASRTYSGGAGEQYF. The DNA for the CDR3 is TGCGCCAGCAGGACCTATAGCGGGGGGGCAGGCGAGCAGTACTTC.

The chain is built from TRBV18 and TRBJ1-1, with D possibly TRBD1 on 6 matching bases. The CDR3 extends over 17 amino acids. Trimming cost V 1 base and J 0 bases, with 15 bases left between them. Germline V gene lookup returns CDR1 KGHSH and CDR2 LQKENI. The CDR3, as DNA: TGTGCCAGCTCACCACGAATTAATACAGGGTTGAACACTGAAGCTTTCTTT. It yields the protein CASSPRINTGLNTEAFF.

This sequence joins TRBV5-5 and TRBJ1-6, with TRBD1 identical over 7 bases. The ends lost 2 bases at V and 8 bases at J; junction bases unmatched: 13. The germline V gene has CDR1 SGHKS and CDR2 YYEKEE (reference sequence). CDR3 length: 17 amino acids. Here the CDR3 reads CASSFARDSDWDSPLHF. The CDR3 bases are TGTGCCAGCAGCTTCGCCCGGGACAGCGATTGGGATTCACCCCTCCACTTT.

V gene TRBV7-2 combines with J gene TRBJ1-5, with 8 bases identical to TRBD1. CDR1 and CDR2 from the germline V gene are SGHTA and FQGNSA. The V segment lost 5 bases and the J segment 4 bases; nucleotides outside the gene matches: 7. The CDR3 extends over 15 amino acids. The CDR3: CASSPGTGGNQPQHF. The CDR3 DNA sequence: TGTGCCAGCAGCCCGGGGACAGGCGGAAATCAGCCCCAGCATTTT.

The count of this clone is one. This chain uses TRBV10-3 with TRBJ1-5, with D hard to call. Trimming removed 2 bases from V and 4 bases from J, with 6 bases in between. There are 13 residues in the CDR3. Germline V gene data show CDR1 as ENHRY and CDR2 as SYGVKD. Here the CDR3 DNA reads TGTGCCATCAGTGAGGGCAGAAATCAGCCCCAGCATTTT. As protein: CAISEGRNQPQHF.

The rearrangement links TRBV7-9 to TRBJ2-1, with 10 positions matching TRBD2. The CDR3 extends over 13 amino acids. V dropped 3 bases and J dropped 16; count of bases not matched to a gene: 9. CDR1 and CDR2 from the germline V gene are SEHNR and FQNEAQ (reference sequence). The CDR3: CASSFDAAGGGFF. The CDR3 DNA sequence: TGTGCCAGCAGCTTCGACGCAGCGGGAGGGGGTTTCTTC.

For the CDR3, the DNA is TGTGCCAGCAGCTCCCTTCGGAGCGAATCCTACAATGAGCAGTTCTTC. Amino acids: CASSSLRSESYNEQFF. The V call is TRBV21-1, the J call TRBJ2-1; TRBD2 is the table's D call and was not checked against the DNA. TRBV21-1 is labeled a pseudogene. CDR3 size: 16 residues.

This sequence joins TRBV5-4 and TRBJ2-3; perhaps D is TRBD1 or TRBD2 (5 bases each). The length of the CDR3 is 12 residues. CDR1 and CDR2 (germline): SGHNT, YYREEE (reference sequence). With 6 bases removed from V and 8 bases from J, the gap between germline ends came to 13 bases. The CDR3 protein is CASNPLGGTQYF. The CDR3 nucleotides read TGTGCCAGCAACCCCCTTGGGGGTACGCAGTATTTT.

CDR3 loop: CASSGPDTSSYEQYF. For the CDR3, the DNA is TGTGCCAGCAGCGGACCGGACACCTCCTCCTACGAGCAGTACTTC. This chain uses TRBV5-6 with TRBJ2-7, with a tentative D call TRBD1 (5 bases). This CDR3 region has 15 residues. CDR1 is SGHDT, CDR2 YYEEEE, per germline. Trimming stripped 4 bases from V and 0 bases from J, with 14 bases between.

The chain joins TRBV5-4 to TRBJ2-5; D not resolved. Germline V gene data show CDR1 as SGHNT and CDR2 as YYREEE (reference sequence). CDR3 length: 14 amino acids. V lost 2 bases, J lost 1 base, and 9 bases lay in between. In DNA form, the CDR3 reads TGTGCCAGCAGCTTTATTTACAGCCAAGAGACCCAGTACTTC. It specifies CASSFIYSQETQYF.

The V call is TRBV10-3, the J call TRBJ2-1; D unresolved. Trimming cost V 7 bases and J 7 bases, with 14 bases left between them. CDR3 length: 13 residues. CDR1 and CDR2 from the germline V gene are ENHRY and SYGVKD. The CDR3 here is CAIKEPVSNEQFF. The CDR3 region has the DNA TGTGCCATCAAGGAGCCTGTTTCGAATGAGCAGTTCTTC.

The chain recombines TRBV6-5 with TRBJ2-7; tentative D call: TRBD2 (6 bases). The V gene's germline CDR1 is MNHEY and CDR2 SVGAGI. The CDR3 is 14 amino acids. With 5 bases removed from V and 3 bases from J, the gap between germline ends came to 14 bases. CDR3 sequence (DNA): TGTGCCAGCAGTCTCGGGACTTTTAACTACGAGCAGTACTTC. Encoded protein: CASSLGTFNYEQYF.

The genes are TRBV11-1 and TRBJ2-1; D gene uncertain. CDR3 size: 13 residues. In germline, CDR1 is SGHAT, CDR2 FQDESV (reference sequence). Trimming shortened V by 5 bases and J by 12 bases, and 17 bases separated the two germline ends. CDR3 nucleotide sequence: TGTGCCAGCAGCCCCAAGACCCTCCAAGGGCAGTTCTTC. It translates to CASSPKTLQGQFF.